This T cell receptor (beta chain) was sequenced for a study of T-cell reconstitution after alpha-beta-depleted transplantation in children. A library of TCRbeta sequences, prepared with unique molecular identifiers, was generated. TCRdb re-derived calls from the PCR reads in MiXCR, one entry per CDR3 protein. Of hundreds of thousands of distinct CDR3 sequences listed, approximately 12% are singletons. In its sample, this clonotype was seen a few times. The CDR3 covers 12 residues. V was cut by 6 bases and J by 10 bases, with 13 bases left in between. The receptor comes from a human donor who donated a stem cell graft to a child with combined immunodeficiency. Sequenced here: PBMCs from the stem cell graft donor, sampled from the stem cell graft. The rearrangement uses TRBV12-3 or TRBV12-4 and TRBJ2-1; D call uncertain. The chain's CDR3 is CASSPSHREQFF. CDR3 coding DNA: TGTGCCAGCAGCCCCTCTCACCGGGAGCAGTTCTTC.